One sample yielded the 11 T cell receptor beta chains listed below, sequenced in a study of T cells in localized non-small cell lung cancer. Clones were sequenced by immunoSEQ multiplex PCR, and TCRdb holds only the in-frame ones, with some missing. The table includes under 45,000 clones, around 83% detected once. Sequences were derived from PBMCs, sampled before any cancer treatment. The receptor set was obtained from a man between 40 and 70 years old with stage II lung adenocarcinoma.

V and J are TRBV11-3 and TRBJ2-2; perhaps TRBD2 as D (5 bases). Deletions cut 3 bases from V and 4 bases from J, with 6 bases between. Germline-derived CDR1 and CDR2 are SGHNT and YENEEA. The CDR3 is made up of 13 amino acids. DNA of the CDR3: TGTGCCAGCAGCTTTGCGGGCACCGGGGAGCTGTTTTTT. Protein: CASSFAGTGELFF.

Here the CDR3 reads CASSGIWTAVSYEQYF. CDR3 sequence (DNA): TGTGCCAGCAGTGGGATCTGGACTGCTGTCTCCTACGAGCAGTACTTC. This chain connects TRBV6-1 to TRBJ2-7; D possibly corresponds to TRBD2 (5 bases). The CDR3 is 16 amino acids. CDR1 is MNHNS, CDR2 SASEGT, per germline. Trimming took off 4 bases at V and 0 bases at J, with 16 bases between the two ends.

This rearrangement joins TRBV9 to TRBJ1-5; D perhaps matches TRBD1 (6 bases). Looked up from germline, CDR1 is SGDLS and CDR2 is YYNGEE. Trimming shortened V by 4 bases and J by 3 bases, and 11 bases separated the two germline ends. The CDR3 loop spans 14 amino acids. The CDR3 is CASSSTGYNQPQHF. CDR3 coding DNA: TGTGCCAGCAGCTCCACAGGGTACAATCAGCCCCAGCATTTT.

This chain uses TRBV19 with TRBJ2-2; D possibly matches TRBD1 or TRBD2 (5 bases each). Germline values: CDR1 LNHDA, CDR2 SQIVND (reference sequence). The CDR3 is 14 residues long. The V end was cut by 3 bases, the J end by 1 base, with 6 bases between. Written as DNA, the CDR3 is TGTGCCAGTAGTATGGGACGGAACACCGGGGAGCTGTTTTTT. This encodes CASSMGRNTGELFF.

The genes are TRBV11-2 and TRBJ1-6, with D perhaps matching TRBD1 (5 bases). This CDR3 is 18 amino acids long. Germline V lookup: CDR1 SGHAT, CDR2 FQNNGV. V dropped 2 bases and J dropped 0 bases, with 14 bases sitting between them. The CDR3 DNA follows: TGTGCCAGCAGCTTACGGGCCGGGGGAAGCTCCTATAATTCACCCCTCCACTTT. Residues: CASSLRAGGSSYNSPLHF.

The CDR3 coding sequence is TGTGCCAGCAGTCGTCGGGGGGGCCGGGGAGATACGCAGTATTTT. This translates into CASSRRGGRGDTQYF. The gene calls are TRBV6-5 and TRBJ2-3, with TRBD2 identical over 8 bases. Trimming cost V 5 bases and J 5 bases; bases outside gene matches: 9. The CDR3 is 15 amino acids. Germline CDR1 MNHEY, CDR2 SVGAGI.

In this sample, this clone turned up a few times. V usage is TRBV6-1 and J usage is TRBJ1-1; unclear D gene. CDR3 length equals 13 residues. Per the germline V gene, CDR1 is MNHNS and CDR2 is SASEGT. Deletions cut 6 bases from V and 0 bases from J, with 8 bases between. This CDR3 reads CASREALNTEAFF. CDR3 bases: TGTGCCAGCAGGGAGGCATTGAACACTGAAGCTTTCTTT.

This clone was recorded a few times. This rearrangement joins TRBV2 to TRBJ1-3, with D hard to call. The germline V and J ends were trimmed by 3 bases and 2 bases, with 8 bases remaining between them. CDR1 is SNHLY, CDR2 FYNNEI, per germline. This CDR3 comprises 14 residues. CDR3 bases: TGTGCCAGCAGTGACCCCAGCGCTGGAAACACCATATATTTT. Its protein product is CASSDPSAGNTIYF.

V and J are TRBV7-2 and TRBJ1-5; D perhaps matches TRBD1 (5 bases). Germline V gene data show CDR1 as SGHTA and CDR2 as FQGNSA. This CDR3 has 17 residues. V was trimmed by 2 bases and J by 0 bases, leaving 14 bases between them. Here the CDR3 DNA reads TGTGCCAGCAGCTTACCCCATGGGGACTATAGCAATCAGCCCCAGCATTTT. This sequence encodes CASSLPHGDYSNQPQHF.

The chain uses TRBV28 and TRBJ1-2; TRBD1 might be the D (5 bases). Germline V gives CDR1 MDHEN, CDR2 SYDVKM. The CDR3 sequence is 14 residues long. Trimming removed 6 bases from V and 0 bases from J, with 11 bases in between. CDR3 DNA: TGTGCCAGCAGACGGGACTTCTCTAACTATGGCTACACCTTC. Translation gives CASRRDFSNYGYTF.

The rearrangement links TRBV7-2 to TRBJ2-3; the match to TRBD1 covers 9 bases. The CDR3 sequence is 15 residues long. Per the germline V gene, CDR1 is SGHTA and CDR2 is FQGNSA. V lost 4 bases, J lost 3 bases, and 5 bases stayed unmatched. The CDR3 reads CASSSGTGRTDTQYF. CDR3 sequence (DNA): TGTGCCAGCAGCTCCGGGACAGGGAGGACAGATACGCAGTATTTT.